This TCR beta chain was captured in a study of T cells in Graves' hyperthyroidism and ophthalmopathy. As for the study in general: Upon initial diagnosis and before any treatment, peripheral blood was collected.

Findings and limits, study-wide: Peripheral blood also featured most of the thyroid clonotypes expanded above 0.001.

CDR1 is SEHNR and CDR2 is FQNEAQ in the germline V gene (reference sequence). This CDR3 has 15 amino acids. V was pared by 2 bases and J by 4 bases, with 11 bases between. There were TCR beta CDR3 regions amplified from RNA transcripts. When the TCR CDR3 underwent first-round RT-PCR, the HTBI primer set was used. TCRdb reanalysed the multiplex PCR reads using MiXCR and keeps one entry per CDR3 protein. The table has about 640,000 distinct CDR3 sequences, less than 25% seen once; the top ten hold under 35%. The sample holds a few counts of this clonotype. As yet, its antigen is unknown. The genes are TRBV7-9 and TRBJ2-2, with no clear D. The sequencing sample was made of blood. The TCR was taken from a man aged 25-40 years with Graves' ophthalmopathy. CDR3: CASSLRQGTTGELFF. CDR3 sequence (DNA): TGTGCCAGCAGCTTAAGACAAGGTACCACCGGGGAGCTGTTTTTT.